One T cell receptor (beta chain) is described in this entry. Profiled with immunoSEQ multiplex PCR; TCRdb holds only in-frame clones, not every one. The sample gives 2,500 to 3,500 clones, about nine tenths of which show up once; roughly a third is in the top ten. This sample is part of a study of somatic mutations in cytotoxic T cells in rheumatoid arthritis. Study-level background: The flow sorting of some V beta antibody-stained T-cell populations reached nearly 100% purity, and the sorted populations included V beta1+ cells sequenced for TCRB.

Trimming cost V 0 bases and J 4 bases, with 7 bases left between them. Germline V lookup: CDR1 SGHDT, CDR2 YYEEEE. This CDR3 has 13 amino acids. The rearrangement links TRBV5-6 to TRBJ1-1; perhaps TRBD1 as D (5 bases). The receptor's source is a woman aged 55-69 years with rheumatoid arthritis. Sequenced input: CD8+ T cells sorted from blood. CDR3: CASSLGTGTEAFF. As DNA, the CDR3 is TGTGCCAGCAGCTTGGGCACAGGCACTGAAGCTTTCTTT.